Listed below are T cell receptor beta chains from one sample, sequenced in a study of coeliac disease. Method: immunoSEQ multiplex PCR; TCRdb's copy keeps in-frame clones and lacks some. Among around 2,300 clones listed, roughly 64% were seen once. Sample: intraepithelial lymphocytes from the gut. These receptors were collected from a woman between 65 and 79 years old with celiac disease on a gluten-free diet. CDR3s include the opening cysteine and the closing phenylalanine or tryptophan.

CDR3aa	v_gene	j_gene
CATSESGGARNEQFF	TRBV15	TRBJ2-1
CASSDFPNTEAFF	TRBV2	TRBJ1-1
CASSLAPSGSGWETQYF	TRBV5-1	TRBJ2-5
CASSPTDRDYGYTF	TRBV5-5	TRBJ1-2
CASKRGQGVRNEQFF	TRBV19	TRBJ2-1
CASRRTTGAGGNTIYF	TRBV19	TRBJ1-3
CASSWGTGRTEAFF	TRBV5-6	TRBJ1-1
CASKTGVVTEAFF	TRBV6-1	TRBJ1-1
CASSVVTGNTEAFF	TRBV9	TRBJ1-1
CASRPRGKRTNEKLFF	TRBV2	TRBJ1-4